This T cell receptor (beta chain) was captured in a study of blood T cell repertoires in COVID-19. Turning to the study itself: Specimens from acute and convalescent COVID-19 originated in the United States, Italy and Spain. T cells, B-cell-depleted T cells, or PBMCs provided the cDNA or gDNA that served as material.

Authors' analysis steps: Reference gene primer amplification in the assay estimated nucleated cell counts. Profiled with immunoSEQ multiplex PCR; TCRdb holds only in-frame clones, not every one. Clonal size and the V and J genes are those of that table, whereas D and trimming came from the DNA. The profile shows 200,000 to 300,000 clones, over 80% of them singletons. This clone was counted only a few times. One junction end disagrees with the germline gene, perhaps due to a read error. Germline V gene sequence: CDR1 SGHTA, CDR2 FQGNSA. There are 13 residues in the CDR3. The sequence was collected from a woman in her forties who had recovered from COVID-19. The gene calls are TRBV7-2 and TRBJ1-3; TRBD1 matches at 8 bases. Sample: peripheral blood. The chain's CDR3 is CASSGQGGSTIYF. The CDR3, as DNA: TGTGCCAGCAGCGGACAGGGAGGAAGCACCATATATTTT.